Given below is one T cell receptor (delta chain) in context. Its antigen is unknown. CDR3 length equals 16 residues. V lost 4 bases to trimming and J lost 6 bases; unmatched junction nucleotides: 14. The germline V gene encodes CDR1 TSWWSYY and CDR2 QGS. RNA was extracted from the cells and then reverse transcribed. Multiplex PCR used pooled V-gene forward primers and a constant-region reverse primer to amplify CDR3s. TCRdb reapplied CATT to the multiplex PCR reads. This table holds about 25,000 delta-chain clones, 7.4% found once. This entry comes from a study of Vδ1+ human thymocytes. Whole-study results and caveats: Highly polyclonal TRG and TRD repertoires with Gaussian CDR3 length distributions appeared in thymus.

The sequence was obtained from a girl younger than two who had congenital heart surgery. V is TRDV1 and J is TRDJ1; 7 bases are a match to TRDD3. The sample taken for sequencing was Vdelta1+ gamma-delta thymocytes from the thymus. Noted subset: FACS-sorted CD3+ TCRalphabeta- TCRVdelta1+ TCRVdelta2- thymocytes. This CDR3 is CALGAYDWGTSNKLIF. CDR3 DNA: TGTGCTCTTGGGGCCTACGATTGGGGGACCTCTAATAAACTCATCTTT.